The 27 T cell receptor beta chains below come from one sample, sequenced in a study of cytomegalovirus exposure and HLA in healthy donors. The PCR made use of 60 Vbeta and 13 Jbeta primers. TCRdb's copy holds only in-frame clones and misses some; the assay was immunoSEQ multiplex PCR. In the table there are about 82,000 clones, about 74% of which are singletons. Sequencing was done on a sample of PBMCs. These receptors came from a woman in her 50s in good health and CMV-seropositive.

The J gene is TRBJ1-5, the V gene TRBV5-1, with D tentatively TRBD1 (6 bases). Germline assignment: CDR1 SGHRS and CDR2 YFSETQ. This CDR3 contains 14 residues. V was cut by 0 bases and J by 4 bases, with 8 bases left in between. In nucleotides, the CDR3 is TGCGCCAGCAGCTTGGGACAGGCTAATCAGCCCCAGCATTTT. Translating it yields CASSLGQANQPQHF.

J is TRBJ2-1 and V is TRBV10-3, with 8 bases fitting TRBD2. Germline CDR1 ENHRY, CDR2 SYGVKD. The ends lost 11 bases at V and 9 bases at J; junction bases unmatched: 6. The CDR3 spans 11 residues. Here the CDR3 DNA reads TGTGCCCTCGGGGGGGACGGTGAGCAGTTCTTC. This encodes CALGGDGEQFF.

The CDR3 coding sequence is TGTGCCAGCAGCTACCGGGGGTCTAGAAAATACACCGGGGAGCTGTTTTTT. Encoded protein: CASSYRGSRKYTGELFF. The chain links TRBV7-2 to TRBJ2-2; possibly TRBD2 for D (6 bases). The CDR3 consists of 17 residues. Germline V gives CDR1 SGHTA, CDR2 FQGNSA. The V and J ends lost 4 bases and 3 bases respectively, with 18 bases between them.

DNA for the CDR3: TGTGCCAGCAGTTCACGGCGGCTTTTAGCTTTCTTT. Protein: CASSSRRLLAFF. This chain connects TRBV6-5 to TRBJ1-1; D gene ambiguous. The CDR3 sequence is 12 residues long. V lost 4 bases, J lost 10 bases, and 13 bases lay in between. Per the germline V gene, CDR1 is MNHEY and CDR2 is SVGAGI.

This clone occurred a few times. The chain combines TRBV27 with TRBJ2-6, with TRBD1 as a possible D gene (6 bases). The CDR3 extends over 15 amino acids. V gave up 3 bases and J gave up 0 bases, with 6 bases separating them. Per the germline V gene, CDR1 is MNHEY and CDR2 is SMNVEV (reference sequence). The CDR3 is CASSFRGSGANVLTF. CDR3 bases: TGTGCCAGCAGTTTCAGGGGCTCTGGGGCCAACGTCCTGACTTTC.

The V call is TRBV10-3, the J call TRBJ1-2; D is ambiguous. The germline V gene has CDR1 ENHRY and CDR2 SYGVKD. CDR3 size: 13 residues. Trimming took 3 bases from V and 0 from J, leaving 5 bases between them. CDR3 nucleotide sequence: TGTGCCATCAGTGAAACAACTAACTATGGCTACACCTTC. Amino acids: CAISETTNYGYTF.

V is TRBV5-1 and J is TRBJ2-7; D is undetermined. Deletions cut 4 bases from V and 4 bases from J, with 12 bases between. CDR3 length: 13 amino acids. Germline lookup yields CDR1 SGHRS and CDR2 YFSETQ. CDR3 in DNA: TGCGCCAGCAGCGCGGCCGTTACGTACGAGCAGTACTTC. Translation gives CASSAAVTYEQYF.

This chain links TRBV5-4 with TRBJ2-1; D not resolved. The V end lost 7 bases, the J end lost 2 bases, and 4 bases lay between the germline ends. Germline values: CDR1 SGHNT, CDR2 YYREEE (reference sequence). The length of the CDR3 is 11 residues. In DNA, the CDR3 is TGTGCCAGCCGGGCCTACAATGAGCAGTTCTTC. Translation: CASRAYNEQFF.

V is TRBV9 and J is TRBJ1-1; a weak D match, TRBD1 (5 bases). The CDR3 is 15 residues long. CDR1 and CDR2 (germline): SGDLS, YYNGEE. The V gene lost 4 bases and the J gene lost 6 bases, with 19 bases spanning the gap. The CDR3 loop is CASSPRDGGRAEAFF. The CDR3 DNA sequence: TGTGCCAGCAGCCCCAGGGATGGGGGGAGGGCTGAAGCTTTCTTT.

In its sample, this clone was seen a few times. Here the CDR3 DNA reads TGTGCCAGCAGCTTAGGTCGACTCGGCGGGAGGTACAATGAGCAGTTCTTC. Translated, it gives CASSLGRLGGRYNEQFF. This chain uses TRBV7-9 with TRBJ2-1; TRBD2 aligns across 8 bases. Germline V gene data show CDR1 as SEHNR and CDR2 as FQNEAQ (reference sequence). V lost 1 base to trimming and J lost 4 bases; unmatched junction nucleotides: 9. There are 17 residues in the CDR3.

The CDR3 nucleotides are TGTGCCAGCAGCTTCACCGGGACAGGGGTCTACGAGCAGTACTTC. Amino acids: CASSFTGTGVYEQYF. The chain recombines TRBV7-2 with TRBJ2-7, with 10 bases lining up with TRBD1. V was pared by 3 bases and J by 3 bases, with 5 bases of the junction left unmatched. This CDR3 region has 15 residues. From germline, CDR1 is SGHTA and CDR2 FQGNSA.

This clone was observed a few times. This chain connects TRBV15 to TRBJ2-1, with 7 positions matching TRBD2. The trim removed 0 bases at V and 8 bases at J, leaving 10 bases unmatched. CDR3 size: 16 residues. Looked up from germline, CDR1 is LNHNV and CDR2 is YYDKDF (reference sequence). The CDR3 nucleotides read TGTGCCACCAGCAGAGAGGCAGCGGGAACCTGGGATGAGCAGTTCTTC. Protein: CATSREAAGTWDEQFF.

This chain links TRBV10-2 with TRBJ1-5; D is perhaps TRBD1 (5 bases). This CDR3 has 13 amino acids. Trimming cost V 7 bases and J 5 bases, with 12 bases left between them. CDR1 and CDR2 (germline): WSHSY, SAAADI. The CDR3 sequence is CASTRAAHQPQHF. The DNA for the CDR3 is TGCGCCAGCACCAGGGCCGCGCATCAGCCCCAGCATTTT.

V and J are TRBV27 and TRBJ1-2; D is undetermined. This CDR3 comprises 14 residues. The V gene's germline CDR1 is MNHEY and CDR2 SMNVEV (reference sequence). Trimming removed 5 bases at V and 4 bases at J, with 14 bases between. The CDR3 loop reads CASSPHYPFYGYTF. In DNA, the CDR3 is TGTGCCAGCAGTCCCCACTATCCTTTCTATGGCTACACCTTC.

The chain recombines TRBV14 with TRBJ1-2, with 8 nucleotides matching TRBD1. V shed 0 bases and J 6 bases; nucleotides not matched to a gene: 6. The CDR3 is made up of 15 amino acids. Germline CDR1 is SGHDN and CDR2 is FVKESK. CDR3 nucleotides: TGTGCCAGCAGCCAAGACCGGACAGGGTCTCATGGCTACACCTTC. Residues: CASSQDRTGSHGYTF.

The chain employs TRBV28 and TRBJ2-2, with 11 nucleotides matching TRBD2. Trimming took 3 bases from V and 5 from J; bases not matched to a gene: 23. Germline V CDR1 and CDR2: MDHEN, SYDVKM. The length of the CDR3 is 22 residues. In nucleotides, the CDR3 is TGTGCCAGCAGTTTTAAACTAGCGGGAGTTCGGCGCAACCCAGATGGAACCGGGGAGCTGTTTTTT. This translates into CASSFKLAGVRRNPDGTGELFF.

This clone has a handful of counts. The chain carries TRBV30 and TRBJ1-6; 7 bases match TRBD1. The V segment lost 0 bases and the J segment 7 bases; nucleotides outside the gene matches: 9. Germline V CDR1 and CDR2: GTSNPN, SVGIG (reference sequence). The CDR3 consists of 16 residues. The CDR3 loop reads CAWSVPGTVGNSPLHF. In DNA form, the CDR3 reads TGTGCCTGGAGTGTACCCGGGACAGTGGGGAATTCACCCCTCCACTTT. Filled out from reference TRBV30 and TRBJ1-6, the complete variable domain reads SQTIHQWPATLVQPVGSPLSLECTVEGTSNPNLYWYRQAAGRGLQLLFYSVGIGQISSEVPQNLSASRPQDRQFILSSKKLLLSDSGFYLCAWSVPGTVGNSPLHFGNGTRLTVT.

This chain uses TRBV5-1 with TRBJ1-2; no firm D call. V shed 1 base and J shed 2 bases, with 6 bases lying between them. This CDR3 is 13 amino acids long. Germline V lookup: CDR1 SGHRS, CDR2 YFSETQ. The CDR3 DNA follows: TGCGCCAGCAGCTTGTTGCTAAACTATGGCTACACCTTC. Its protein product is CASSLLLNYGYTF.

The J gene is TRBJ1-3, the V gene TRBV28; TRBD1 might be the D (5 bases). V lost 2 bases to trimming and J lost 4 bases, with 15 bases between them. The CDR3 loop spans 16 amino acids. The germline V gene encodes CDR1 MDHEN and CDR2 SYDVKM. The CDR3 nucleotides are TGTGCCAGCAGTTTACCCCAGCGTTCAGGGGGAAACACCATATATTTT. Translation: CASSLPQRSGGNTIYF.

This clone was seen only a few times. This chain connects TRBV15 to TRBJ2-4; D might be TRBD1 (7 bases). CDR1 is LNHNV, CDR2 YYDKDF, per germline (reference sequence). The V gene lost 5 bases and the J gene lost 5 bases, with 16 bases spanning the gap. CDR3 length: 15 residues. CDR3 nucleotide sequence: TGTGCCACCAGCGGAGGGGGCATCAGCCAAAACATTCAGTACTTC. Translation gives CATSGGGISQNIQYF.

DNA of the CDR3: TGTGCCAGCAGTAAACAATCGGACAGAACCCAAGAGACCCAGTACTTC. Its protein product is CASSKQSDRTQETQYF. The rearrangement uses TRBV2 and TRBJ2-5; D perhaps matches TRBD1 (6 bases). This CDR3 has 16 amino acids. The germline V gene encodes CDR1 SNHLY and CDR2 FYNNEI. The V gene lost 5 bases and the J gene lost 1 base, with 17 bases spanning the gap.

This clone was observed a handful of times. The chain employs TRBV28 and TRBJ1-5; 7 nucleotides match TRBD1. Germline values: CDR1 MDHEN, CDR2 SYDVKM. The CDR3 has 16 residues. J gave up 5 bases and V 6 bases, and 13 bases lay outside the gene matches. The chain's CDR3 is CASSPTQGMMDQPQHF. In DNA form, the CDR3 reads TGTGCCAGCAGCCCAACACAGGGGATGATGGATCAGCCCCAGCATTTT.

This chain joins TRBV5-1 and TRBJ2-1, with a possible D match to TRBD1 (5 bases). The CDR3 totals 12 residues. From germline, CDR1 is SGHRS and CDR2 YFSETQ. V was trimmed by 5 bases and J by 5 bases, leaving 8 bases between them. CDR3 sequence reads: CASSGQNNEQFF. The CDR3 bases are TGCGCCAGCAGTGGACAAAACAATGAGCAGTTCTTC.

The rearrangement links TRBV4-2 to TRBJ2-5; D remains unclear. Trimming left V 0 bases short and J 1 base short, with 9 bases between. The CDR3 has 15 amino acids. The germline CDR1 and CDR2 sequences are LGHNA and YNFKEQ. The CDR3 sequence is CASSQDAGFQETQYF. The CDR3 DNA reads TGTGCCAGCAGCCAAGATGCCGGGTTCCAAGAGACCCAGTACTTC.

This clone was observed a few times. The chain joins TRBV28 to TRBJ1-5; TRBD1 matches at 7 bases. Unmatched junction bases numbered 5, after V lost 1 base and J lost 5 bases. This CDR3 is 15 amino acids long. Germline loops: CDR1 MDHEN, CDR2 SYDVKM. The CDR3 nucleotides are TGTGCCAGCAGTTTATTTGGGACAGCGCATCAGCCCCAGCATTTT. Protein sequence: CASSLFGTAHQPQHF.

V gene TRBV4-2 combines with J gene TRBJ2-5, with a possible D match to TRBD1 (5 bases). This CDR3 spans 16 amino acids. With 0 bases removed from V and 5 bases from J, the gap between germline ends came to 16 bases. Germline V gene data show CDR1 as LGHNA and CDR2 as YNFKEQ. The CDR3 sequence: CASSQEASDIEETQYF. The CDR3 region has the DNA TGTGCCAGCAGCCAAGAAGCTTCGGACATCGAGGAGACCCAGTACTTC.

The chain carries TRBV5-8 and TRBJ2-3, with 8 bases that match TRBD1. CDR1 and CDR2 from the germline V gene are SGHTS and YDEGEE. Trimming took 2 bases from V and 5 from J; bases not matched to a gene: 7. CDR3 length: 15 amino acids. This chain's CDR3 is CASSLGAGGRDTQYF. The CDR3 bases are TGTGCCAGCAGCTTAGGAGCAGGGGGCAGAGATACGCAGTATTTT.